The clone carrying this TCR beta chain has more than one count but fewer than ten. TCRdb re-derived calls from the 5' RACE reads in MiXCR, one entry per CDR3 protein. The sample lists hundreds of thousands of distinct CDR3 sequences; 19% were seen once. This sample is part of a study of T cells after yellow fever vaccination. The CDR3 runs 14 residues. Trimming took 7 bases from V and 6 from J; bases not matched to a gene: 9. The germline V gene has CDR1 SQVTM and CDR2 ANQGSEA. The chain is built from TRBV29-1 and TRBJ2-2; TRBD2 matches 9 bases. The TCR comes from a man aged 25 to 40 who received the YFV17D yellow fever vaccine. The sample consisted of PBMCs, taken 15 days after the yellow fever booster vaccination. The CDR3 loop is CSAAGGGSAGELFF. Here the CDR3 DNA reads TGCAGCGCCGCGGGAGGGGGATCGGCCGGGGAGCTGTTTTTT.